In its sample, the clone carrying this TCR beta chain was seen many times. The antigen is undetermined. Diagnosis used clinical symptoms, serum thyroxine, TRAb, thyroid ultrasound and orbital computed tomography. The length of the CDR3 is 14 residues. Looked up from germline, CDR1 is MNHEY and CDR2 is SVGEGT. V lost 7 bases, J lost 4 bases, and 16 bases lay in between. This sample is drawn from a study of Graves' ophthalmopathy and Graves' hyperthyroidism. Overall study findings and caveats: In blood, most expanded thyroid clonotypes above 0.001 frequency were also detected.

TCR beta CDR3 regions were amplified from RNA transcripts. The first-round RT-PCR employed HTBI primers together with the Qiagen OneStep RT-PCR kit. A multiplex PCR was then performed as the second round. One entry per CDR3 protein, called by TCRdb with MiXCR from the multiplex PCR reads. The sample includes about 370,000 distinct CDR3 sequences, approximately 20% of them seen just once. The rearrangement uses TRBV6-2 or TRBV6-3 and TRBJ1-2; D remains ambiguous. The source of this sequence is a woman aged 18-29 years with Graves' ophthalmopathy. Sequencing input: peripheral blood. CDR3 sequence: CASTRLTTSYGYTF. The CDR3 DNA reads TGTGCCAGCACCCGATTGACAACGAGCTATGGCTACACCTTC.